This is a list of T cell receptor beta chains from one sample in a study of CD4+ T cells in melanoma. Assay used: immunoSEQ multiplex PCR; TCRdb lists only in-frame clones, some missing. The top ten hold roughly 3.3% of the sample, which has more than 90,000 clones, over 80% seen once. Material for sequencing was peripheral blood. The receptors derive from a human donor with melanoma. Both conserved end residues are part of each CDR3. The D gene is left open where the match is weak.

V | D | CDR3
TRBV6-5 | TRBD2 | CASGAGWSDTQYF
TRBV6-5 | - | CASTWDGVHF
TRBV7-8 | - | CASSPRGGRSYGYTF
TRBV7-9 | - | CASSFLGVNEKLFF
TRBV6-6 | - | CASTRSGNTIYF
TRBV28 | TRBD1 | CASSSPVRGSSYGYTF
TRBV9 | - | CASSVGAGQLDTQYF
TRBV12-5 | TRBD1 | CASGLGQKPNYEQYF
TRBV7-9 | TRBD1 | CASSLDPKGASGYTF
TRBV7-6 | TRBD2 | CASVWAGDTGELFF
TRBV6-1 | - | CASRGSGANVLTF
TRBV7-9 | - | CASSLNGETQYF
TRBV7-9 | TRBD1 | CASSLEAGGMNTEAFF
TRBV6-6 | - | CASTGQLRLTF
TRBV7-2 | - | CASSLLPGVLGRNYEQYF
TRBV7-2 | - | CASSSRSGFSYEQYF
TRBV6-5 | - | CASSYSDGVKYF
TRBV7-9 | - | CASSLQGGSGRTDTQYF
TRBV9 | - | CASSRWDSYNEQFF
TRBV5-5 | TRBD2 | CASTRTSGIQETQYF
TRBV7-9 | - | CASSLDFNEQFF
TRBV5-6 | - | CASSVTVDGYTF
TRBV9 | - | CASSGGAQGNTEAFF
TRBV19 | TRBD1 | CASRTTGGSQETQYF
TRBV6-1 | - | CASSESHNQPQHF
TRBV9 | TRBD1 | CASSPHDLQGAGTGELFF
TRBV5-4 | TRBD1 | CASSYDREGDEQFF
TRBV7-8 | - | CASSLNRANYGYTF
TRBV11-2 | TRBD1 | CASSLQGAVGEKLFF
TRBV9 | TRBD2 | CASQPSGGRGGELFF
TRBV5-5 | - | CASSLPSQTGNTEAFF
TRBV5-1 | - | CASSLGPRNNYGYTF
TRBV4-1 | - | CASSQDYRNGYTF
TRBV2 | - | CASSVDYVTNEKLFF
TRBV2 | - | CASSYQDEQYF